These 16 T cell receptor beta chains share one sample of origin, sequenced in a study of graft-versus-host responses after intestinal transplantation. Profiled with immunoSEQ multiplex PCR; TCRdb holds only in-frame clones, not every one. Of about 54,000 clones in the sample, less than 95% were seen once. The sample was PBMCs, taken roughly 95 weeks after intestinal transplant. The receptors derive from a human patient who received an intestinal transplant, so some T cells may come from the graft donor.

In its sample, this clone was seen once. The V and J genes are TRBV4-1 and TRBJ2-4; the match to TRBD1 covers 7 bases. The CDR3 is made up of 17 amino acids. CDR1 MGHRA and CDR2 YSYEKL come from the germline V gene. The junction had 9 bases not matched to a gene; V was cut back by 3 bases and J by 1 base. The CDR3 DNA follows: TGCGCCAGCAGCCACACCGGACAGGCCTGGGCCAAAAACATTCAGTACTTC. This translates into CASSHTGQAWAKNIQYF.

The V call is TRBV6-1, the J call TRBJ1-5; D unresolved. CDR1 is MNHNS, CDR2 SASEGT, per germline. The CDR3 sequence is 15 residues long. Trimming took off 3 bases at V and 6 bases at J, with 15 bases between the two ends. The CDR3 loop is CASSEESDFSQPQHF. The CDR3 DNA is TGTGCCAGCAGTGAGGAGAGTGATTTTAGTCAGCCCCAGCATTTT.

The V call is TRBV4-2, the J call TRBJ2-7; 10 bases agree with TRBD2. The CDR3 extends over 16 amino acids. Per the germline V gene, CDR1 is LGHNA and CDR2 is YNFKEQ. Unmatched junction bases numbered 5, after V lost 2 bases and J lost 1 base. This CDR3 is CASSQTGTSVSYEQYF. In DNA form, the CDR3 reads TGTGCCAGCAGCCAAACAGGGACTAGCGTTTCCTACGAGCAGTACTTC.

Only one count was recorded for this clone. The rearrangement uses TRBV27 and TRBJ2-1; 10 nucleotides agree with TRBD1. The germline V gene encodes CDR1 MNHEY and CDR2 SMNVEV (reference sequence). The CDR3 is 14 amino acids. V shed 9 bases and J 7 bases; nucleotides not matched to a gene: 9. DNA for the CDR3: TGTGCCAGTGCGCCGGGACAGGGGCCGAATGAGCAGTTCTTC. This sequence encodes CASAPGQGPNEQFF.

The CDR3 nucleotides read TGTGCCAGCAGCCGACCAACAGGTCAAGAAATTGGTGAAGCTTTCTTT. Translating it yields CASSRPTGQEIGEAFF. This chain uses TRBV27 with TRBJ1-1, with D possibly TRBD1 on 5 matching bases. Per the germline V gene, CDR1 is MNHEY and CDR2 is SMNVEV (reference sequence). V lost 6 bases to trimming and J lost 7 bases, with 24 bases between them. The length of the CDR3 is 16 residues.

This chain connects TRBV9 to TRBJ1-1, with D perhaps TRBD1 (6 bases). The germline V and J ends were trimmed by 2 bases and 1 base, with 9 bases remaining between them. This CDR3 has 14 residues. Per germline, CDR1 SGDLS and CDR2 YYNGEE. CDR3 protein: CASSVTGENTEAFF. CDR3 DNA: TGTGCCAGCAGCGTGACAGGTGAGAACACTGAAGCTTTCTTT.

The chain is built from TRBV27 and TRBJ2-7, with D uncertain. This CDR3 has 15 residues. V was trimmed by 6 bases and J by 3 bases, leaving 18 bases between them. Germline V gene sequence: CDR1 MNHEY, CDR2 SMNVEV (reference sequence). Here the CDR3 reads CASSPDPGPYYEQYF. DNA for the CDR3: TGTGCCAGCAGCCCGGACCCGGGCCCCTACTACGAGCAGTACTTC.

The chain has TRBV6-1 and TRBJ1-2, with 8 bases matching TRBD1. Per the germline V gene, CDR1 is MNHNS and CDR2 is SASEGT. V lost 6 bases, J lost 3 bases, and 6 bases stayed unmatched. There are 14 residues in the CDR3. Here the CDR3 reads CASRDTTGDYGYTF. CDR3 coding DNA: TGTGCCAGCAGGGATACGACAGGGGACTATGGCTACACCTTC.

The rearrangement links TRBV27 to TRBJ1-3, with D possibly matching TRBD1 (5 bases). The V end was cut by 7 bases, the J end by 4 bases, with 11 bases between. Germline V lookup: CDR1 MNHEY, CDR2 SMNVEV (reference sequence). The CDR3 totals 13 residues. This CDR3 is CASTPQGGNTIYF. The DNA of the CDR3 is TGTGCCAGCACTCCCCAGGGAGGAAACACCATATATTTT.

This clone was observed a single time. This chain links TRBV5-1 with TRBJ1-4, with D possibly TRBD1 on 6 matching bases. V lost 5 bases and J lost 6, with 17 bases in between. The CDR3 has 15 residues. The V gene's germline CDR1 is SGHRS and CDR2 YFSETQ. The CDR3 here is CASSSPEQGDEKLFF. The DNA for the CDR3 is TGCGCCAGCAGTTCCCCAGAACAGGGTGATGAAAAACTGTTTTTT. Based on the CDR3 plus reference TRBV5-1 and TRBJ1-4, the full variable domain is KAGVTQTPRYLIKTRGQQVTLSCSPISGHRSVSWYQQTPGQGLQFLFEYFSETQRNKGNFPGRFSGRQFSNSRSEMNVSTLELGDSALYLCASSSPEQGDEKLFFGSGTQLSVL.

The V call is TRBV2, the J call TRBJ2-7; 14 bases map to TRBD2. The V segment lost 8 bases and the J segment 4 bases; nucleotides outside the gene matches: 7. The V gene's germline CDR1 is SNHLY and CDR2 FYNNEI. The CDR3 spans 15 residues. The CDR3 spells CASGETSGGAYEQYF. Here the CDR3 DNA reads TGTGCCAGCGGGGAGACTAGCGGGGGGGCTTACGAGCAGTACTTC. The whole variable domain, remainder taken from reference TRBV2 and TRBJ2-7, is EPEVTQTPSHQVTQMGQEVILRCVPISNHLYFYWYRQILGQKVEFLVSFYNNEISEKSEIFDDQFSVERPDGSNFTLKIRSTKLEDSAMYFCASGETSGGAYEQYFGPGTRLTVT.

As DNA, the CDR3 is TGTGCCAGCGGGGACAGGGCCGCTAGCACAGATACGCAGTATTTT. This sequence encodes CASGDRAASTDTQYF. The chain uses TRBV27 and TRBJ2-3; 9 bases fit TRBD1. Trimming cost V 8 bases and J 0 bases; bases outside gene matches: 6. The CDR3 sequence is 15 residues long. Germline assignment: CDR1 MNHEY and CDR2 SMNVEV (reference sequence).

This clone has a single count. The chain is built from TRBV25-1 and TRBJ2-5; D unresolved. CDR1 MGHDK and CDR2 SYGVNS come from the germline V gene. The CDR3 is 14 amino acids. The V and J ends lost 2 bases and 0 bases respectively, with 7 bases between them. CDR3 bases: TGTGCCAGCAGTGAAGTCCTGTACCAAGAGACCCAGTACTTC. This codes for CASSEVLYQETQYF.

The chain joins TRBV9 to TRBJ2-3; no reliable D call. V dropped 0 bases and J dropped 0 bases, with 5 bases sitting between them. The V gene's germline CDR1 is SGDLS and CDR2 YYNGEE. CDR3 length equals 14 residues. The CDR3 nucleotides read TGTGCCAGCAGCGTAGAAGGGAGCACAGATACGCAGTATTTT. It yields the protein CASSVEGSTDTQYF.

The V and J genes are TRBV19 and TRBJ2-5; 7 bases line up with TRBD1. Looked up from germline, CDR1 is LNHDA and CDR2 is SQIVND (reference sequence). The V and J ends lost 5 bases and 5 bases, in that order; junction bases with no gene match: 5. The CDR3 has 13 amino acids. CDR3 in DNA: TGTGCCAGTAGTGCAGACAGGGAGGAGACCCAGTACTTC. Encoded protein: CASSADREETQYF.

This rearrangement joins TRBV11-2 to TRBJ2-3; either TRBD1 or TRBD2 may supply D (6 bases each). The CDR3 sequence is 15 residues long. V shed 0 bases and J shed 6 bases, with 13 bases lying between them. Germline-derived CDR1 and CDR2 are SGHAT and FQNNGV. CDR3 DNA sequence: TGTGCCAGCAGCTTAGATATAGGGGGGTGGGATACGCAGTATTTT. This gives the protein CASSLDIGGWDTQYF.